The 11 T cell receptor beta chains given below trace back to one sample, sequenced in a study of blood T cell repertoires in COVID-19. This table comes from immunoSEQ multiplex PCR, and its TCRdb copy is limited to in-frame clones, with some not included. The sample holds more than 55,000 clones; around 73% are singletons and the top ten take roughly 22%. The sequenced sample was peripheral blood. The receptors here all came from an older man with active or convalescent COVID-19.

Here the CDR3 reads CASRLNRDTGELFF. The DNA for the CDR3 is TGTGCCAGCAGACTAAACAGGGACACCGGGGAGCTGTTTTTT. The rearrangement joins TRBV6-6 to TRBJ2-2; possible D gene TRBD1, 6 bases. Germline V gene sequence: CDR1 MNHNY, CDR2 SVGAGI (reference sequence). This CDR3 has 14 residues. Trimming removed 6 bases at V and 3 bases at J, with 11 bases between.

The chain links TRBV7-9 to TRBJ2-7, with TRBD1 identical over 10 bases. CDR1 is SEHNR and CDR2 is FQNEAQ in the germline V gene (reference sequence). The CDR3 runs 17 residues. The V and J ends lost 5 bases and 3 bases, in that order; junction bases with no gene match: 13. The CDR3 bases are TGTGCCAGCAGCCGAGCGGGGACAGGGGTTGTAAACTACGAGCAGTACTTC. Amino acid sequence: CASSRAGTGVVNYEQYF.

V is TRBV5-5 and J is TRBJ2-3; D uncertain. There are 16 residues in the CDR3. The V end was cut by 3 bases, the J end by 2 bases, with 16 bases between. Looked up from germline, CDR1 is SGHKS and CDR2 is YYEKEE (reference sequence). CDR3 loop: CASSSLTGENTDTQYF. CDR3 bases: TGTGCCAGCAGCTCCTTGACTGGAGAGAACACAGATACGCAGTATTTT.

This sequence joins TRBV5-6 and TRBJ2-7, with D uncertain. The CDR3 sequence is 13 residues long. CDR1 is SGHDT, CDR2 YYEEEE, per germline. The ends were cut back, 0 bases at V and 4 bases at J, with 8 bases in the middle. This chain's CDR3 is CASSLEQRYEQYF. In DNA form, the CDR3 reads TGTGCCAGCAGCTTGGAACAGAGATACGAGCAGTACTTC.

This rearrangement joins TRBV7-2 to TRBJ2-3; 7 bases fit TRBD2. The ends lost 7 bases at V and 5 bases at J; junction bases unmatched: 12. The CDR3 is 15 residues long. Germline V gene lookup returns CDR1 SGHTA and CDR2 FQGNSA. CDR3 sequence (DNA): TGTGCCAGCACGCCGGAGGGAGGGCAAGTAGATACGCAGTATTTT. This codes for CASTPEGGQVDTQYF. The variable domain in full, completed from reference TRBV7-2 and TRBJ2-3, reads GAGVSQSPSNKVTEKGKDVELRCDPISGHTALYWYRQSLGQGLEFLIYFQGNSAPDKSGLPSDRFSAERTGGSVSTLTIQRTQQEDSAVYLCASTPEGGQVDTQYFGPGTRLTVL.

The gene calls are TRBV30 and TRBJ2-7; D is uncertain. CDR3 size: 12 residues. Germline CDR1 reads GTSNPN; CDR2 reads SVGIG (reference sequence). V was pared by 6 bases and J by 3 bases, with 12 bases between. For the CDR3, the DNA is TGTGCCTGTGGACGAGGAAACTACGAGCAGTACTTC. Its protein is CACGRGNYEQYF.

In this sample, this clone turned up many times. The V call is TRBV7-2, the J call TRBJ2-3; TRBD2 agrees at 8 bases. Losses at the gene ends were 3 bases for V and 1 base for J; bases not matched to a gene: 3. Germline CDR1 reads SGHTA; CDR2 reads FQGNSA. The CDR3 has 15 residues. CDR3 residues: CASSFGAGGTDTQYF. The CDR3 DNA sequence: TGTGCCAGCAGCTTTGGAGCGGGGGGCACAGATACGCAGTATTTT.

The CDR3 DNA reads as TGTGCCTGGAGTCAGGGGGCTGGAAACACCATATATTTT. It specifies CAWSQGAGNTIYF. This rearrangement joins TRBV30 to TRBJ1-3, with TRBD1 matching over 7 bases. Per the germline V gene, CDR1 is GTSNPN and CDR2 is SVGIG (reference sequence). J was trimmed by 2 bases and V by 2 bases; bases with no gene match: 0. This CDR3 is 13 amino acids long.

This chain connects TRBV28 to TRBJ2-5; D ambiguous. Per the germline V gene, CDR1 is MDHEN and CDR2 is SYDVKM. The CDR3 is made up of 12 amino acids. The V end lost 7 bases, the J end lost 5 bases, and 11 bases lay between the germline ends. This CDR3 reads CASTTLGETQYF. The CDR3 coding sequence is TGTGCCAGCACCACCCTCGGGGAGACCCAGTACTTC.

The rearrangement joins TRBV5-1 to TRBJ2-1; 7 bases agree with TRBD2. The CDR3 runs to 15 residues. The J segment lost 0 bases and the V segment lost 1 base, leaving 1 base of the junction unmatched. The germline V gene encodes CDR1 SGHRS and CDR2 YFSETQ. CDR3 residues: CASSLSGDSYNEQFF. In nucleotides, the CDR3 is TGCGCCAGCAGCTTGAGCGGGGACTCCTACAATGAGCAGTTCTTC. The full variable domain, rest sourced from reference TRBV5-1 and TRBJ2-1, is KAGVTQTPRYLIKTRGQQVTLSCSPISGHRSVSWYQQTPGQGLQFLFEYFSETQRNKGNFPGRFSGRQFSNSRSEMNVSTLELGDSALYLCASSLSGDSYNEQFFGPGTRLTVL.

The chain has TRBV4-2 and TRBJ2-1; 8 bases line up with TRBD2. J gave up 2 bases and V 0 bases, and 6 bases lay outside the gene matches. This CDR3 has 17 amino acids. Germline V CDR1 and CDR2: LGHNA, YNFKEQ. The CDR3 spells CASSQDRGGGTYNEQFF. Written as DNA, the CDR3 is TGTGCCAGCAGCCAAGATAGGGGCGGGGGGACCTACAATGAGCAGTTCTTC.